This passage covers 30 T cell receptor beta chains from one sample sequenced in a study of blood T cell repertoires in COVID-19. Produced via immunoSEQ multiplex PCR; TCRdb's table is partial and in-frame only. The table lists about 320,000 clones, about 85% of them singletons. The source material was PBMCs or T cells enriched from blood (not recorded which). Receptors originate from a woman between 25 and 40 years old who had been exposed to COVID-19.

The rearrangement uses TRBV4-2 and TRBJ1-5, with a weak D call TRBD1 (6 bases). The germline CDR1 and CDR2 sequences are LGHNA and YNFKEQ. Trimming removed 4 bases from V and 0 bases from J, with 10 bases in between. The CDR3 is 15 amino acids. CDR3: CASSPRQDSNQPQHF. The CDR3 coding sequence is TGTGCCAGCAGCCCCAGACAGGATAGCAATCAGCCCCAGCATTTT.

This rearrangement joins TRBV2 to TRBJ2-2; TRBD2 matches 11 bases. The CDR3 covers 16 residues. Per germline, CDR1 SNHLY and CDR2 FYNNEI. J gave up 13 bases and V 5 bases, and 15 bases lay outside the gene matches. The CDR3 loop reads CASSPRLAGTGVGLFF. Written as DNA, the CDR3 is TGTGCCAGCAGTCCTCGACTAGCGGGGACCGGGGTTGGGCTGTTTTTT. The whole variable domain, remainder taken from reference TRBV2 and TRBJ2-2, is EPEVTQTPSHQVTQMGQEVILRCVPISNHLYFYWYRQILGQKVEFLVSFYNNEISEKSEIFDDQFSVERPDGSNFTLKIRSTKLEDSAMYFCASSPRLAGTGVGLFFGEGSRLTVL.

This chain connects TRBV18 to TRBJ1-2; D remains ambiguous. Trimming cost V 5 bases and J 2 bases, with 15 bases left between them. Germline CDR1 and CDR2: KGHSH and LQKENI. The length of the CDR3 is 15 residues. The CDR3 loop reads CASSKARHSNYGYTF. In nucleotides, the CDR3 is TGTGCCAGCTCAAAAGCACGACATTCGAACTATGGCTACACCTTC.

J is TRBJ1-2 and V is TRBV5-1, with 8 bases lining up with TRBD1. Germline loops: CDR1 SGHRS, CDR2 YFSETQ. After removal of 0 bases from V and 3 bases from J, the junction contained 1 base not matched to a gene. The CDR3 is 14 residues long. The CDR3 spells CASSLVQGDYGYTF. CDR3 coding DNA: TGCGCCAGCAGCTTGGTACAGGGGGACTATGGCTACACCTTC.

The rearrangement joins TRBV24-1 to TRBJ2-3; 9 bases align to TRBD2. The V segment lost 9 bases and the J segment 5 bases; nucleotides outside the gene matches: 5. The CDR3 runs to 13 residues. The germline V gene encodes CDR1 KGHDR and CDR2 SFDVKD. The CDR3 reads CATEVAGEDTQYF. CDR3 DNA sequence: TGTGCCACCGAGGTAGCGGGGGAAGATACGCAGTATTTT.

The rearrangement uses TRBV28 and TRBJ2-3; 7 nucleotides line up with TRBD1. V lost 6 bases to trimming and J lost 4 bases; unmatched junction nucleotides: 13. The germline V gene has CDR1 MDHEN and CDR2 SYDVKM. The CDR3 is made up of 16 amino acids. CDR3 amino acids: CASSQPRQGAADTQYF. The CDR3 DNA sequence: TGTGCCAGCAGCCAACCCCGACAGGGCGCGGCAGATACGCAGTATTTT.

This clone was detected once. This chain uses TRBV18 with TRBJ2-7; TRBD1 is a possible D gene (6 bases). The V and J ends lost 4 bases and 6 bases respectively, with 13 bases between them. CDR1 KGHSH and CDR2 LQKENI come from the germline V gene. The CDR3 runs 13 residues. Here the CDR3 DNA reads TGTGCCAGCTCACGAGAACAGGGCCGCGAGCAGTACTTC. It translates to CASSREQGREQYF.

The chain carries TRBV5-6 and TRBJ2-1, with 12 bases fitting TRBD2. V shed 4 bases and J 9 bases; nucleotides not matched to a gene: 17. The CDR3 runs 18 residues. The germline gives CDR1 SGHDT, CDR2 YYEEEE. The CDR3 nucleotides are TGTGCCAGCAGCCCCATCCTACGGACTAGCGGGAAGTTGGGTGAGCAGTTCTTC. Translating it yields CASSPILRTSGKLGEQFF.

V is TRBV9 and J is TRBJ1-5; 10 bases agree with TRBD1. CDR1 and CDR2 from the germline V gene are SGDLS and YYNGEE. CDR3 length: 14 residues. The J segment lost 6 bases and the V segment lost 3 bases, leaving 3 bases of the junction unmatched. CDR3 sequence: CASSGGQGIQPQHF. As DNA, the CDR3 is TGTGCCAGCAGCGGGGGACAGGGGATTCAGCCCCAGCATTTT.

The rearrangement uses TRBV28 and TRBJ1-5, with D perhaps TRBD1 (5 bases). This CDR3 has 15 amino acids. V lost 5 bases and J 2 bases, leaving 13 bases between the germline ends. From germline, CDR1 is MDHEN and CDR2 SYDVKM. The CDR3 region has the DNA TGTGCCAGCAGTCAAAGTGTAGGGGGCAATCAGCCCCAGCATTTT. Its translation is CASSQSVGGNQPQHF.

The rearrangement links TRBV7-8 to TRBJ2-5, with 8 bases aligning to TRBD1. This CDR3 is built from 12 residues. V shed 11 bases, J shed 2 bases, and the junction held 4 bases outside the gene matches. From germline, CDR1 is SGHVS and CDR2 FQNEAQ. CDR3 bases: TGTGCCGGGGACAGGTTACAAGAGACCCAGTACTTC. Translating it yields CAGDRLQETQYF.

V usage is TRBV5-4 and J usage is TRBJ2-1, with 11 bases aligning to TRBD2. The ends lost 4 bases at V and 8 bases at J; junction bases unmatched: 11. CDR1 SGHNT and CDR2 YYREEE come from the germline V gene (reference sequence). The CDR3 covers 16 residues. The CDR3: CASSPALAGGGDEQFF. CDR3 nucleotides: TGTGCCAGCAGCCCGGCCCTAGCGGGAGGTGGTGATGAGCAGTTCTTC.

This clone occurred once. The chain links TRBV5-6 to TRBJ2-2; 9 nucleotides line up with TRBD1. J was trimmed by 1 base and V by 5 bases; bases with no gene match: 6. CDR3 length equals 16 residues. CDR1 is SGHDT, CDR2 YYEEEE, per germline. The CDR3 region has the DNA TGTGCCAGCAGGCGTCCGGGACAGGGGAACACCGGGGAGCTGTTTTTT. It yields the protein CASRRPGQGNTGELFF.

The rearrangement links TRBV4-1 to TRBJ1-4; the match to TRBD1 covers 9 bases. After removal of 0 bases from V and 17 bases from J, the junction contained 10 bases not matched to a gene. This CDR3 has 14 residues. The germline V gene encodes CDR1 MGHRA and CDR2 YSYEKL. This chain's CDR3 is CASSQDTTGTGFFF. The CDR3 nucleotides read TGCGCCAGCAGCCAAGATACTACCGGGACAGGGTTTTTTTTT.

The V and J genes are TRBV19 and TRBJ1-5, with D unclear. The CDR3 is 14 residues long. Trimming shortened V by 8 bases and J by 0 bases, and 11 bases separated the two germline ends. Germline values: CDR1 LNHDA, CDR2 SQIVND (reference sequence). The CDR3 DNA reads TGTGCCAGTGCGGAATGGAATAGCAATCAGCCCCAGCATTTT. Residues: CASAEWNSNQPQHF.

The chain joins TRBV6-5 to TRBJ2-7; TRBD2 aligns across 8 bases. Germline V lookup: CDR1 MNHEY, CDR2 SVGAGI. J was trimmed by 4 bases and V by 2 bases; bases with no gene match: 7. The CDR3 runs 15 residues. The CDR3 region has the DNA TGTGCCAGCAGTTACGGGGAACTAGCGGCATACGAGCAGTACTTC. It translates to CASSYGELAAYEQYF.

The V and J genes are TRBV28 and TRBJ1-2; D is uncertain. The CDR3 sequence is 12 residues long. Deletions cut 3 bases from V and 3 bases from J, with 5 bases between. Germline V lookup: CDR1 MDHEN, CDR2 SYDVKM. Written as DNA, the CDR3 is TGTGCCAGCAGTTTGTCAGACTATGGCTACACCTTC. Its protein product is CASSLSDYGYTF.

This chain connects TRBV4-3 to TRBJ1-4; D is unresolved. CDR1 and CDR2 from the germline V gene are LGHNA and YSLEER. The CDR3 is 12 amino acids. Trimming left V 0 bases short and J 8 bases short, with 4 bases between. CDR3 loop: CASSQDREKLFF. DNA for the CDR3: TGCGCCAGCAGCCAAGACAGGGAAAAACTGTTTTTT.

The genes are TRBV5-1 and TRBJ1-2; 9 bases fit TRBD1. Germline V gene data show CDR1 as SGHRS and CDR2 as YFSETQ. This CDR3 comprises 14 residues. V was pared by 0 bases and J by 3 bases, with 0 bases of the junction left unmatched. CDR3 protein: CASSLDRGHYGYTF. The CDR3 nucleotides read TGCGCCAGCAGCTTGGACAGGGGGCACTATGGCTACACCTTC.

In DNA, the CDR3 is TGTGCCACCAGTGACAGACACTCTAGCGGGGGCGAGACCCAGTACTTC. It specifies CATSDRHSSGGETQYF. This chain joins TRBV24-1 and TRBJ2-5, with 10 bases that match TRBD2. V gave up 4 bases and J gave up 5 bases; unmatched junction bases: 9. CDR1 and CDR2 (germline): KGHDR, SFDVKD. The length of the CDR3 is 16 residues.

The gene calls are TRBV10-3 and TRBJ2-1, with D possibly being TRBD1 (6 bases). V lost 6 bases and J lost 1, with 10 bases in between. The CDR3 covers 14 residues. CDR1 is ENHRY and CDR2 is SYGVKD in the germline V gene. Here the CDR3 DNA reads TGTGCCATCAGGGCCAGGGGTTCCTACAATGAGCAGTTCTTC. Protein product: CAIRARGSYNEQFF.

This chain connects TRBV5-6 to TRBJ2-3, with D possibly being TRBD1 (6 bases). Between the trimmed V and J ends, which lost 0 bases and 2 bases, there was a span of 13 bases. The germline gives CDR1 SGHDT, CDR2 YYEEEE. The CDR3 runs 16 residues. The CDR3 loop is CASSLALGQFTDTQYF. As DNA, the CDR3 is TGTGCCAGCAGCTTGGCCCTCGGACAGTTCACAGATACGCAGTATTTT. The complete variable domain, with remaining parts taken from reference TRBV5-6 and TRBJ2-3, reads DAGVTQSPTHLIKTRGQQVTLRCSPKSGHDTVSWYQQALGQGPQFIFQYYEEEERQRGNFPDRFSGHQFPNYSSELNVNALLLGDSALYLCASSLALGQFTDTQYFGPGTRLTVL.

CDR3 protein: CASSASGQDTQYF. CDR3 bases: TGTGCCAGCAGCGCAAGCGGACAGGATACGCAGTATTTT. The genes are TRBV9 and TRBJ2-3, with D possibly matching TRBD1 (6 bases). Germline V lookup: CDR1 SGDLS, CDR2 YYNGEE. The CDR3 loop spans 13 amino acids. Trimming shortened V by 3 bases and J by 6 bases, and 11 bases separated the two germline ends.

The chain is built from TRBV6-4 and TRBJ2-2, with 9 bases identical to TRBD1. CDR1 is MRHNA and CDR2 is SNTAGT in the germline V gene. The V gene end was trimmed by 4 bases and the J gene end by 1 base; junction bases not matched to a gene: 10. This CDR3 region has 18 residues. CDR3 nucleotides: TGTGCCAGCAGTGGGGGACAGGGCTTCGCCATGAACACCGGGGAGCTGTTTTTT. Translating gives CASSGGQGFAMNTGELFF.

This sequence joins TRBV3-1 (or the pseudogene TRBV3-2) and TRBJ1-1, with D perhaps matching TRBD1 (5 bases). The CDR3 runs 13 residues. V was clipped by 3 bases and J by 10 bases, with 15 bases between them. Germline lookup yields CDR1 LGHDT and CDR2 YNNKEL (reference sequence). Here the CDR3 DNA reads TGTGCCAGCAGCCAGGAGGGGCACCCGGCAGCTTTCTTT. Protein: CASSQEGHPAAFF.

The chain carries TRBV6-2 or TRBV6-3 and TRBJ2-5; 11 bases match TRBD2. CDR1 MNHEY and CDR2 SVGEGT come from the germline V gene. The length of the CDR3 is 15 residues. Trimming took 5 bases from V and 5 from J; bases not matched to a gene: 7. CDR3 sequence: CASSLLAGVGETQYF. The CDR3 nucleotides are TGTGCCAGCAGTCTACTAGCGGGAGTAGGGGAGACCCAGTACTTC.

V gene TRBV4-2 combines with J gene TRBJ1-2; D is unclear. In germline, CDR1 is LGHNA, CDR2 YNFKEQ. This CDR3 has 16 amino acids. The V and J ends lost 0 bases and 3 bases respectively, with 14 bases between them. The CDR3 region is CASSQDLGRRDYGYTF. As DNA, the CDR3 is TGTGCCAGCAGCCAAGATCTAGGGAGGAGGGACTATGGCTACACCTTC.

The rearrangement uses TRBV29-1 and TRBJ2-1, with 8 bases that match TRBD1. Trimming took 7 bases from V and 4 from J; bases not matched to a gene: 6. Germline CDR1 SQVTM, CDR2 ANQGSEA. The CDR3 consists of 13 residues. The CDR3 loop reads CSALDRVYNEQFF. In DNA form, the CDR3 reads TGCAGCGCTCTGGACAGGGTATACAATGAGCAGTTCTTC.

The J gene is TRBJ2-7, the V gene TRBV21-1; the table's D call of TRBD2 was not tested on the DNA. TRBV21-1 is labeled a pseudogene. The CDR3 consists of 16 residues. The CDR3 sequence: CASISTRDLVSYEQYF. CDR3 in DNA: TGTGCCAGCATCAGTACCCGGGACTTAGTATCCTACGAGCAGTACTTC.

This chain links TRBV7-8 with TRBJ1-2; weak D call: TRBD1 (5 bases). The V gene's germline CDR1 is SGHVS and CDR2 FQNEAQ. The CDR3 totals 16 residues. V was shortened by 1 base and J by 0 bases, with 12 bases between the two germline ends. The CDR3 sequence: CASSLDRPTTNYGYTF. As DNA, the CDR3 is TGTGCCAGCAGCTTAGACAGGCCTACAACTAACTATGGCTACACCTTC. The entire variable domain, with the rest obtained from reference TRBV7-8 and TRBJ1-2, is as follows: GAGVSQSPRYKVAKRGQDVALRCDPISGHVSLFWYQQALGQGPEFLTYFQNEAQLDKSGLPSDRFFAERPEGSVSTLKIQRTQQEDSAVYLCASSLDRPTTNYGYTFGSGTRLTVV.